This T cell receptor beta chain was sequenced in a study of CD8+ T cells in alopecia areata. Study observations and caveats: Lesional tissue from the scalp (especially in alopecia totalis/universalis) showed higher clonality than normal scalp. Throughout tofacitinib, many expanded lesional clones continued to persist in scalp and blood.

Treatment described: oral pan-JAK inhibitor, 5-10 mg twice daily. This CDR3 is 12 amino acids long. V shed 2 bases and J shed 7 bases, with 9 bases lying between them. Germline V gene sequence: CDR1 GTSNPN, CDR2 SVGIG (reference sequence). To note about this clone: What it binds is not known.

In each case, RNA was isolated and then reverse transcribed into cDNA as the sequencing template. Generated by immunoSEQ multiplex PCR, the TCRdb table keeps only in-frame clones and is missing some. The table shows fewer than 200,000 clones, with roughly three fifths occurring only once. The sequence was collected from a human donor with alopecia areata. The sample here was CD8+ T cells sorted from blood, taken at week 24, from a patient treated with tofacitinib. The rearrangement joins TRBV30 to TRBJ2-1; D gene unclear. Written as DNA, the CDR3 is TGTGCCTGGAGTTTTCTGATAAATGAGCAGTTCTTC. It encodes CAWSFLINEQFF.